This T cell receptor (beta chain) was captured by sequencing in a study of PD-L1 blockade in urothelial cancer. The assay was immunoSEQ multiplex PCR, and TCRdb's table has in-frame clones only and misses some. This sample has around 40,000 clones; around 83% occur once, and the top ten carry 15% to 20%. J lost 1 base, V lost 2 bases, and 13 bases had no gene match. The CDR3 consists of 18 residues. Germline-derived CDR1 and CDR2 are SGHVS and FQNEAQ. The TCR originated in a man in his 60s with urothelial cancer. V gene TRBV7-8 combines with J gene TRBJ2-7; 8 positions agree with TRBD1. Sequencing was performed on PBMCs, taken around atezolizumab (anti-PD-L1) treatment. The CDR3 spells CASSLFPRPGQVSYEQYF. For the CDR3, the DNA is TGTGCCAGCAGCTTATTCCCGCGCCCGGGACAGGTTTCCTACGAGCAGTACTTC.